What follows are 8 T cell receptor beta chains derived from one specimen sequenced in a study of control samples from healthy donors and cancer patients. TCRdb keeps only in-frame clones here, not all; method: immunoSEQ multiplex PCR. The table has roughly 30,000 clones, around 93% seen once. Material for sequencing was PBMCs. The receptors were sampled from a man aged 35 to 55 with colorectal cancer.

In this sample, this clone turned up once. The V gene is TRBV30, the J gene TRBJ2-7; TRBD2 is a possible D gene (5 bases). This CDR3 region has 14 residues. CDR1 is GTSNPN and CDR2 is SVGIG in the germline V gene (reference sequence). Trimming removed 0 bases from V and 6 bases from J, with 15 bases in between. This CDR3 is CAWSVRAGSGEQYF. The CDR3 nucleotides are TGTGCCTGGAGTGTCCGGGCGGGCTCAGGCGAGCAGTACTTC.

DNA of the CDR3: TGTGCCAGCAGCCCGGAGGGCTATGGCTACACCTTC. Amino acids: CASSPEGYGYTF. This chain joins TRBV6-5 and TRBJ1-2, with D unresolved. Trimming cost V 6 bases and J 4 bases, with 9 bases left between them. This CDR3 region has 12 residues. Germline V gene data show CDR1 as MNHEY and CDR2 as SVGAGI.

This clone showed up just once. The rearrangement links TRBV4-2 to TRBJ2-7; perhaps TRBD1 as D (5 bases). Germline V gives CDR1 LGHNA, CDR2 YNFKEQ. The CDR3 is made up of 16 amino acids. V lost 1 base and J 1 base, leaving 14 bases between the germline ends. Here the CDR3 DNA reads TGTGCCAGCAGCCAAGTCTGGGGCTCAGATTCCTACGAGCAGTACTTC. Its translation: CASSQVWGSDSYEQYF.

This chain links TRBV18 with TRBJ1-5; D is possibly TRBD1 (6 bases). V was clipped by 6 bases and J by 7 bases, with 16 bases between them. This CDR3 has 14 amino acids. CDR1 and CDR2 (germline): KGHSH, LQKENI. The CDR3 nucleotides are TGTGCCAGCTCCCGAGAGGGGGGGACCCAGCCCCAGCATTTT. Translating gives CASSREGGTQPQHF.

This clone was seen only once. The chain combines TRBV21-1 with TRBJ1-4. TRBV21-1 is noted as a pseudogene. CDR3 length: 14 residues. CDR3: CASSKCQPNEKLFF. Here the CDR3 DNA reads TGTGCCAGCAGCAAGTGTCAGCCTAATGAAAAACTGTTTTTT.

The J gene is TRBJ1-3, the V gene TRBV19, with D hard to call. The CDR3 is made up of 14 amino acids. Germline lookup yields CDR1 LNHDA and CDR2 SQIVND (reference sequence). V was shortened by 4 bases and J by 0 bases, with 7 bases between the two germline ends. The CDR3 nucleotides read TGTGCCAGTAGTAAGACCCTCTCTGGAAACACCATATATTTT. It yields the protein CASSKTLSGNTIYF.

The J gene is TRBJ2-1, the V gene TRBV5-1, with 7 bases fitting TRBD2. Germline trimming cut 0 bases from V and 6 bases from J; bases unmatched to any gene: 9. The CDR3 contains 16 residues. The germline V gene encodes CDR1 SGHRS and CDR2 YFSETQ. CDR3 DNA sequence: TGCGCCAGCAGCTTGGCCGGGAGCGGGGTCTCCAATGAGCAGTTCTTC. Translation gives CASSLAGSGVSNEQFF.

This chain joins TRBV24-1 and TRBJ1-5; 7 bases line up with TRBD1. Unmatched junction bases numbered 9, after V lost 5 bases and J lost 9 bases. The CDR3 has 14 amino acids. Germline CDR1 KGHDR, CDR2 SFDVKD. The CDR3 bases are TGTGCCACCAGTGGCGGGACAGAACAATGGCCCCAGCATTTT. Amino acids: CATSGGTEQWPQHF.